This T cell receptor (beta chain) was observed in a study of graft-versus-host responses after intestinal transplantation (dated by TCRdb to about 2021). For the study in its entirety: The transplants that recipients got were multivisceral, liver-intestinal, or isolated intestinal. To identify alloreactive clones, pre-transplant mixed lymphocyte reaction products were sequenced and compared with unstimulated pre-transplant donor and recipient T cells. Samples from a few later patients were sequenced in-house on an Illumina MiSeq with MiXCR processing rather than by the commercial service. Bulk TCR-beta CDR3 sequencing was used to track graft-versus-host and host-versus-graft alloreactive T cell clones in the graft, circulation and bone marrow after intestinal transplantation. A peak of at least 4% donor T cells among recipient peripheral blood mononuclear cells was the definition used for donor T cell macrochimerism. The cohort enrolled about two dozen intestinal transplant recipients, one of whom was a retransplant, and a few patients without pretransplant specimens were excluded. All recipients received anti-thymocyte globulin induction followed by maintenance tacrolimus and steroids for around three years.

Receptor libraries were prepared by the immunoSEQ multiplex PCR assay. For most patients, genomic DNA was isolated with the Qiagen DNeasy Blood and Tissue Kit and sent frozen to Adaptive Biotechnologies for TCR sequencing. For most patients, genomic DNA was subjected to high-throughput TCR-beta CDR3 sequencing by Adaptive Biotechnologies. The study's own analysis went as follows. Adaptive's ImmunoSEQ software supplied the TCR sequencing data for around 17 patients, while MiXCR and VDJtools were used to process a few other patients. To correct CD4 versus CD8 sorting errors, any sequence found in both subsets at a frequency ratio below 5:1 was removed. CDR3 nucleotide sequences shared between donor and recipient were removed because their origin could not be assigned. Alloreactive clones required at least 2-fold expansion over unstimulated cells and minimum CFSE-low frequency of 0.002% (template counts) or 0.001% (read counts). Mappable clones were those detected in sequenced pre-transplant spleen, lymph node, or MLR CFSE-low populations of the donor or recipient. Cumulative frequency of alloreactive clones was calculated as a percentage of all sequences weighted by copy number. TCRdb carries this immuneACCESS record with in-frame sequences only. Its versions omit some clonotypes, under half of them owing to an unresolved V gene in the studies checked, with the rest unexplained. V and J calls and clone size follow that table, whereas D and trimming were derived from the DNA. For this sample the table gives over 70,000 clones, of which about 94% were detected only once. Over 0.4% of the sample rests with the top ten.

In light of the paper, this sample's time point label describes: cells obtained before transplantation from donor or recipient. CD3+CD4+ and CD3+CD8+ populations were FACS-sorted from unstimulated pre-transplant donor and recipient cells taken from spleen or lymph nodes. CDR1 and CDR2 (MNHEY, SMNVEV) derive from the germline V gene (reference sequence). After removal of 2 bases from V and 2 bases from J, the junction retains 4 bases not matched to a gene. Counted from cysteine to phenylalanine, this CDR3 has 15 amino acids. CDR3 DNA is the only sequence kept; it has 45 bases, read in frame from the first base. About this clone itself: Its antigen has not been determined. Base qualities are not provided; no much larger clone lies one nucleotide away.

What the study reported, not specific to this receptor: High GvH to HvG T cell clonal ratios were observed in the allografts of patients with donor T cell macrochimerism. GvH clones were detected in recipient bone marrow, and some of these GvH clones were observed earlier in ileal mucosa or blood, consistent with an intestinal mucosal origin. Peak levels of circulating GvH clones were associated with declines in HvG clones early after transplant. The conclusions were limited by the relatively low number and heterogeneity of the intestinal transplant patients.

The sample here was unstimulated CD8+ T cells sorted from spleen or lymph node cells, taken before intestinal transplant. The source is a human donor who received an intestinal transplant. The rearranged chain carries TRBV27 and TRBJ2-7; the junction holds 9 bases that match TRBD2. The CDR3: CASSLLASGTYEQYF. Here is the DNA: TGTGCCAGCAGTTTACTGGCTAGCGGGACCTACGAGCAGTACTTC.